The 26 T cell receptor beta chains below were found in one sample sequenced in a study of cytomegalovirus exposure and HLA in healthy donors. The PCR contained 60 Vbeta and 13 Jbeta primers. TCRdb keeps only in-frame clones here, not all; method: immunoSEQ multiplex PCR. The sample comprises roughly 180,000 clones, approximately 88% of which are singletons, and 1% to 1.5% rests with the top ten. Sequencing used PBMCs. These receptors all stem from a boy between 2 and 10 years old in good health and CMV-seronegative.

The V call is TRBV6-1, the J call TRBJ2-3; possible D gene TRBD1, 6 bases. The CDR3 contains 19 residues. V lost 3 bases and J 0 bases, leaving 22 bases between the germline ends. Germline V gene data show CDR1 as MNHNS and CDR2 as SASEGT. CDR3 sequence: CASSDSGGAEPASTDTQYF. In nucleotides, the CDR3 is TGTGCCAGCAGTGATAGTGGGGGCGCAGAGCCCGCTAGCACAGATACGCAGTATTTT.

This sequence joins TRBV2 and TRBJ1-5, with 7 nucleotides matching TRBD1. With V trimmed by 10 bases and J by 1 base, 4 bases remained unmatched. The CDR3 loop spans 13 amino acids. Germline CDR1 SNHLY, CDR2 FYNNEI. The CDR3 nucleotides read TGTGCCACCCGACAGGGCAGCAATCAGCCCCAGCATTTT. It codes for CATRQGSNQPQHF.

This chain uses TRBV15 with TRBJ2-1; 10 bases fit TRBD2. Germline CDR1 LNHNV, CDR2 YYDKDF (reference sequence). CDR3 length: 15 amino acids. J gave up 9 bases and V 4 bases, and 9 bases lay outside the gene matches. The CDR3 DNA sequence: TGTGCCACCAGCACTCTAGCGGGAGTGGTCAGTGAGCAGTTCTTC. Translation gives CATSTLAGVVSEQFF. Full variable domain (remainder filled in from reference TRBV15 and TRBJ2-1): DAMVIQNPRYQVTQFGKPVTLSCSQTLNHNVMYWYQQKSSQAPKLLFHYYDKDFNNEADTPDNFQSRRPNTSFCFLDIRSPGLGDTAMYLCATSTLAGVVSEQFFGPGTRLTVL.

With respect to this clone: Within the sample, other DNA sequences also encode this same CDR3. The V gene is TRBV11-2, the J gene TRBJ1-2, with 10 bases aligning to TRBD1. The length of the CDR3 is 14 residues. Germline CDR1 SGHAT, CDR2 FQNNGV. The J segment lost 8 bases and the V segment lost 1 base, leaving 4 bases of the junction unmatched. CDR3 bases: TGTGCCAGCAGCTTAGGACAGGGGGCTGGGGGCTACACCTTC. This encodes CASSLGQGAGGYTF.

This chain uses TRBV5-6 with TRBJ1-1; TRBD1 might be the D (6 bases). V was trimmed by 4 bases and J by 8 bases, leaving 12 bases between them. Looked up from germline, CDR1 is SGHDT and CDR2 is YYEEEE. This CDR3 contains 12 residues. The CDR3 DNA follows: TGTGCCAGCAGCGGTAGGGGGTTAGAAGCTTTCTTT. Protein: CASSGRGLEAFF. The complete variable domain, with remaining parts taken from reference TRBV5-6 and TRBJ1-1, reads DAGVTQSPTHLIKTRGQQVTLRCSPKSGHDTVSWYQQALGQGPQFIFQYYEEEERQRGNFPDRFSGHQFPNYSSELNVNALLLGDSALYLCASSGRGLEAFFGQGTRLTVV.

The V gene is TRBV6-6, the J gene TRBJ1-1; 7 nucleotides align to TRBD1. J gave up 6 bases and V 5 bases, and 3 bases lay outside the gene matches. The CDR3 spans 12 residues. The germline gives CDR1 MNHNY, CDR2 SVGAGI (reference sequence). This chain's CDR3 is CASSNRGAEAFF. In DNA form, the CDR3 reads TGTGCCAGCAGTAACAGGGGCGCTGAAGCTTTCTTT.

The J gene is TRBJ1-1, the V gene TRBV5-1; 7 nucleotides agree with TRBD1. CDR3 length equals 12 residues. Germline V gene sequence: CDR1 SGHRS, CDR2 YFSETQ. The ends lost 2 bases at V and 5 bases at J; junction bases unmatched: 0. The CDR3 region has the DNA TGCGCCAGCAGCTTACAGGGGACTGAAGCTTTCTTT. Residues: CASSLQGTEAFF. Supplemented by reference TRBV5-1 and TRBJ1-1, the full variable domain reads KAGVTQTPRYLIKTRGQQVTLSCSPISGHRSVSWYQQTPGQGLQFLFEYFSETQRNKGNFPGRFSGRQFSNSRSEMNVSTLELGDSALYLCASSLQGTEAFFGQGTRLTVV.

The CDR3 loop reads CASSSGVTGGGGEKLFF. CDR3 sequence (DNA): TGTGCCAGCAGCTCGGGGGTCACAGGGGGAGGCGGTGAAAAACTGTTTTTT. The chain has TRBV7-9 and TRBJ1-4; 8 bases line up with TRBD1. This CDR3 spans 17 amino acids. Germline assignment: CDR1 SEHNR and CDR2 FQNEAQ (reference sequence). The junction had 14 bases not matched to a gene; V was cut back by 4 bases and J by 7 bases.

The chain employs TRBV29-1 and TRBJ2-7; 9 bases are shared with TRBD2. CDR3 length: 13 amino acids. In germline, CDR1 is SQVTM, CDR2 ANQGSEA. The junction had 5 bases not matched to a gene; V was cut back by 6 bases and J by 2 bases. The CDR3 nucleotides read TGCAGCGTCGCAGGACTAGCGCCCTACGAGCAGTACTTC. Its translation is CSVAGLAPYEQYF.

Points on this clone: Distinct nucleotide sequences in the sample also encode this CDR3. The chain has TRBV29-1 and TRBJ1-3; perhaps TRBD1 as D (5 bases). CDR1 is SQVTM and CDR2 is ANQGSEA in the germline V gene. The V end was cut by 6 bases, the J end by 0 bases, with 12 bases between. There are 14 residues in the CDR3. The CDR3 spells CSVGGRSSGNTIYF. CDR3 in DNA: TGCAGCGTGGGGGGACGGTCCTCTGGAAACACCATATATTTT.

This clone appeared a few times. The chain has TRBV6-4 and TRBJ2-1; possibly TRBD2 for D (6 bases). CDR1 and CDR2 from the germline V gene are MRHNA and SNTAGT. V lost 6 bases, J lost 9 bases, and 15 bases lay in between. CDR3 length: 13 residues. The CDR3 loop reads CASSPSESTEQFF. As DNA, the CDR3 is TGTGCCAGCAGCCCTAGCGAGTCTACTGAGCAGTTCTTC.

The rearrangement links TRBV7-2 to TRBJ2-7; 8 nucleotides line up with TRBD2. The CDR3 loop spans 14 amino acids. Unmatched junction bases numbered 7, after V lost 3 bases and J lost 6 bases. Germline CDR1 reads SGHTA; CDR2 reads FQGNSA. The chain's CDR3 is CASSLSPAGVEQYF. CDR3 bases: TGTGCCAGCAGCTTGTCCCCAGCGGGAGTCGAGCAGTACTTC.

The table lists this clone with a few counts. The CDR3 sequence: CASSLGWQKETQYF. The CDR3 coding sequence is TGTGCCAGCAGCTTAGGCTGGCAGAAAGAGACCCAGTACTTC. The gene calls are TRBV7-9 and TRBJ2-5; D gene uncertain. Trimming pared 1 base from V and 3 bases from J, leaving 9 bases between. This CDR3 is built from 14 residues. CDR1 is SEHNR, CDR2 FQNEAQ, per germline (reference sequence). Supplemented by reference TRBV7-9 and TRBJ2-5, the full variable domain reads DTGVSQNPRHKITKRGQNVTFRCDPISEHNRLYWYRQTLGQGPEFLTYFQNEAQLEKSRLLSDRFSAERPKGSFSTLEIQRTEQGDSAMYLCASSLGWQKETQYFGPGTRLLVL.

The chain couples TRBV7-9 to TRBJ1-1, with D hard to call. V lost 5 bases, J lost 9 bases, and 16 bases lay in between. CDR1 and CDR2 (germline): SEHNR, FQNEAQ (reference sequence). The CDR3 contains 13 residues. Written as DNA, the CDR3 is TGTGCCAGCAGCCTCGCGGGCCAGGAACAAGCTTTCTTT. It translates to CASSLAGQEQAFF.

The chain links TRBV27 to TRBJ1-6; perhaps TRBD1 as D (6 bases). Deletions cut 3 bases from V and 7 bases from J, with 10 bases between. The V gene's germline CDR1 is MNHEY and CDR2 SMNVEV (reference sequence). The CDR3 covers 14 residues. The CDR3 coding sequence is TGTGCCAGCAGTTTCGGGGGGCAAAATTCACCCCTCCACTTT. It translates to CASSFGGQNSPLHF.

This chain links TRBV7-2 with TRBJ2-7; no definite D call. The germline V and J ends were trimmed by 5 bases and 1 base, with 12 bases remaining between them. In germline, CDR1 is SGHTA, CDR2 FQGNSA. This CDR3 is 14 amino acids long. In DNA, the CDR3 is TGTGCCAGCAGCCCCTTAGGAGTATCCTACGAGCAGTACTTC. It encodes CASSPLGVSYEQYF.

The chain couples TRBV21-1 to TRBJ2-3; the table's D call of TRBD2 was not tested on the DNA. TRBV21-1 constitutes a pseudogene. The CDR3 loop spans 15 amino acids. CDR3 nucleotide sequence: TGTGCCACCGATCAACTCCAAGCCCACACAGATACGCAGTATTTT. Translated, it gives CATDQLQAHTDTQYF.

The rearrangement joins TRBV11-2 to TRBJ2-7, with D tentatively TRBD2 (6 bases). Per the germline V gene, CDR1 is SGHAT and CDR2 is FQNNGV. The CDR3 has 14 residues. With 3 bases removed from V and 1 base from J, the gap between germline ends came to 10 bases. CDR3 sequence: CASSLAGKSYEQYF. In DNA, the CDR3 is TGTGCCAGCAGCTTGGCGGGAAAATCCTACGAGCAGTACTTC.

This clone was seen only once. CDR3 DNA sequence: TGCGCCAGCAGCCCAATAGCGGGAGGACCCCAGGAGCAGTACTTC. It yields the protein CASSPIAGGPQEQYF. This chain connects TRBV5-1 to TRBJ2-7, with 10 bases lining up with TRBD2. The CDR3 sequence is 15 residues long. J lost 7 bases, V lost 4 bases, and 11 bases had no gene match. Germline-derived CDR1 and CDR2 are SGHRS and YFSETQ.

This clone appeared a single time. The chain carries TRBV29-1 and TRBJ2-7; 11 nucleotides match TRBD2. Germline V CDR1 and CDR2: SQVTM, ANQGSEA. The CDR3 sequence is 19 residues long. V lost 3 bases, J lost 3 bases, and 19 bases stayed unmatched. CDR3: CSVEPGLAVYLLLNYEQYV. The CDR3 nucleotides read TGCAGCGTTGAGCCGGGACTAGCGGTGTACCTCCTATTAAACTACGAGCAGTACGTC.

The chain combines TRBV7-9 with TRBJ1-6; TRBD1 might be the D (5 bases). Trimming removed 3 bases from V and 15 bases from J, with 12 bases in between. The CDR3 runs 12 residues. Germline CDR1 and CDR2: SEHNR and FQNEAQ (reference sequence). CDR3 sequence reads: CASSLSRGGLHF. The CDR3 bases are TGTGCCAGCAGCTTGAGCCGCGGGGGCCTCCACTTT.

Only a few counts were recorded for this clone. The CDR3 DNA follows: TGTGCCACCAGCAGAGTGCCCCGACAGGGGGCGTACTACGAGCAGTACTTC. This gives the protein CATSRVPRQGAYYEQYF. The chain recombines TRBV15 with TRBJ2-7; 10 nucleotides agree with TRBD1. The V gene end was trimmed by 1 base and the J gene end by 3 bases; junction bases not matched to a gene: 9. Germline V gene lookup returns CDR1 LNHNV and CDR2 YYDKDF (reference sequence). The CDR3 totals 17 residues.

V gene TRBV7-9 combines with J gene TRBJ1-1; a possible D gene is TRBD1 (5 bases). With 5 bases removed from V and 1 base from J, the gap between germline ends came to 8 bases. The CDR3 covers 13 residues. In germline, CDR1 is SEHNR, CDR2 FQNEAQ (reference sequence). CDR3: CASSRGQNTEAFF. CDR3 sequence (DNA): TGTGCCAGCAGCCGAGGACAGAACACTGAAGCTTTCTTT.

In the case of this clone: Other DNA sequences in this sample translate to the same CDR3. The J gene is TRBJ1-1, the V gene TRBV5-1; 8 bases map to TRBD1. V shed 4 bases and J 5 bases; nucleotides not matched to a gene: 7. CDR1 is SGHRS and CDR2 is YFSETQ in the germline V gene. The CDR3 sequence is 14 residues long. The CDR3 here is CASSLIQGATEAFF. The CDR3 DNA sequence: TGCGCCAGCAGCCTGATCCAGGGGGCAACTGAAGCTTTCTTT. Looking up the rest from reference TRBV5-1 and TRBJ1-1 gives the full variable domain: KAGVTQTPRYLIKTRGQQVTLSCSPISGHRSVSWYQQTPGQGLQFLFEYFSETQRNKGNFPGRFSGRQFSNSRSEMNVSTLELGDSALYLCASSLIQGATEAFFGQGTRLTVV.

This rearrangement joins TRBV7-2 to TRBJ1-5; 7 nucleotides match TRBD1. There are 15 residues in the CDR3. Per germline, CDR1 SGHTA and CDR2 FQGNSA. V trimming: 3 bases; J trimming: 5 bases; junction bases outside the gene matches: 7. CDR3 loop: CASSFEQGRYQPQHF. The CDR3 DNA reads as TGTGCCAGCAGCTTTGAACAGGGGCGGTATCAGCCCCAGCATTTT.

This clone came up once. At the DNA level, this CDR3 is encoded by other sequences in the same sample as well. J is TRBJ2-1 and V is TRBV19, with 11 nucleotides matching TRBD2. The CDR3 spans 15 residues. V trimming: 6 bases; J trimming: 0 bases; junction bases outside the gene matches: 1. Germline CDR1 is LNHDA and CDR2 is SQIVND (reference sequence). This chain's CDR3 is CASRTSGSSYNEQFF. The CDR3 coding sequence is TGTGCCAGTAGAACTAGCGGGAGCTCCTACAATGAGCAGTTCTTC.